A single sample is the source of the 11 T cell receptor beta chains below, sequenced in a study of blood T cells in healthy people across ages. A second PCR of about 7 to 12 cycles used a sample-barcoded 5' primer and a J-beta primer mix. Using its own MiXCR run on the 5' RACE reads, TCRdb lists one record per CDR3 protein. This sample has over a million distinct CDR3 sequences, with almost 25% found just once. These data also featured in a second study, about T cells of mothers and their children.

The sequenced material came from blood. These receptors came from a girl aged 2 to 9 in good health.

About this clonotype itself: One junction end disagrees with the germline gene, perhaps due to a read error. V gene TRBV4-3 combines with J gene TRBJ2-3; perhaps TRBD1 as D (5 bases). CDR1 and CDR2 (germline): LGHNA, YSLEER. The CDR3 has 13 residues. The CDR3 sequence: CARSQGAGDTQYF. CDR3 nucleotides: TGCGCCCGCAGCCAAGGGGCCGGTGATACGCAGTATTTT.

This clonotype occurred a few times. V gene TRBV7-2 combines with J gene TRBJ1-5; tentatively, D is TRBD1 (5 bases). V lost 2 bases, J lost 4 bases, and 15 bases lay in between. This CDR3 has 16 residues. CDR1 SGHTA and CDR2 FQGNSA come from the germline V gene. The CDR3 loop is CASSLIGGGANQPQHF. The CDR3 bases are TGTGCCAGCAGCTTAATTGGGGGAGGGGCTAATCAGCCCCAGCATTTT. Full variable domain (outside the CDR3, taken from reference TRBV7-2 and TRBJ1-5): GAGVSQSPSNKVTEKGKDVELRCDPISGHTALYWYRQSLGQGLEFLIYFQGNSAPDKSGLPSDRFSAERTGGSVSTLTIQRTQQEDSAVYLCASSLIGGGANQPQHFGDGTRLSIL.

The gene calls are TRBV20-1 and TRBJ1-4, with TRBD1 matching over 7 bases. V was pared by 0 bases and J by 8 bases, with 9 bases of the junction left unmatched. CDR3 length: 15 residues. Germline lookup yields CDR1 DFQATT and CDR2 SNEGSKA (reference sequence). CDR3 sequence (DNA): TGCAGTGCTAGAGATGAGGACAGGTCGGGAGAAAAACTGTTTTTT. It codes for CSARDEDRSGEKLFF.

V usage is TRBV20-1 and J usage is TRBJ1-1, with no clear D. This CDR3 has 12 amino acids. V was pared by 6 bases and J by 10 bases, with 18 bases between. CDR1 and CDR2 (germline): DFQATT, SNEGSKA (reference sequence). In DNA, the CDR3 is TGCAGTGCGAAAGGGAAGGGTGCAGGAGCTTTCTTT. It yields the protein CSAKGKGAGAFF.

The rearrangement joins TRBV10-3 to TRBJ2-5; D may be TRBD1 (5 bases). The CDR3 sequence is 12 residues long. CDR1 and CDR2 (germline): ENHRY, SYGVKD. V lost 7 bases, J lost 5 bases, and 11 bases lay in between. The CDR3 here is CAIKQAGETQYF. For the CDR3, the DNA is TGTGCCATCAAACAGGCCGGGGAGACCCAGTACTTC.

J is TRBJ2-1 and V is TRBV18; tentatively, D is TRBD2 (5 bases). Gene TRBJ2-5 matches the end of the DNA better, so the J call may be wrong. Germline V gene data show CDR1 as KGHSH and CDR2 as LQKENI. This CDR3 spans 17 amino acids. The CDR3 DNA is TGTGCCAGCTCACCGGCCGCTACGGGGAAGAGGCAAGAGACCCAGTACTTC. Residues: CASSPAATGKRQETQYF.

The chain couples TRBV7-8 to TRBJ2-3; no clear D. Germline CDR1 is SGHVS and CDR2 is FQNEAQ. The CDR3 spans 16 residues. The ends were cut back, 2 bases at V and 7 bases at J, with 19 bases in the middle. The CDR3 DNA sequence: TGTGCCAGCAGCTTATTAGACTTGGTGGAGCCTAATACGCAGTATTTT. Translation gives CASSLLDLVEPNTQYF.

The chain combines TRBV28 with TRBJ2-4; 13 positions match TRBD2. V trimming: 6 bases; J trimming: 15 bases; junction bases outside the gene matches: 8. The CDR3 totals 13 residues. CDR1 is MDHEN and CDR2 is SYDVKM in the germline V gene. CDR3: CASRPGTSGALYF. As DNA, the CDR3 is TGTGCCAGCAGACCAGGGACTAGCGGGGCACTGTACTTC.

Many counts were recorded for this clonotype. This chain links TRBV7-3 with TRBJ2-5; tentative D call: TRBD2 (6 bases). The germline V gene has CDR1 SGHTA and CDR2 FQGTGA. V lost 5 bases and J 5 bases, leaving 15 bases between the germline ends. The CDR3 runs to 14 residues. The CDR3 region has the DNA TGTGCCAGCAGCCCCCTAGGGAGCGGGGAGACCCAGTACTTC. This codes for CASSPLGSGETQYF.

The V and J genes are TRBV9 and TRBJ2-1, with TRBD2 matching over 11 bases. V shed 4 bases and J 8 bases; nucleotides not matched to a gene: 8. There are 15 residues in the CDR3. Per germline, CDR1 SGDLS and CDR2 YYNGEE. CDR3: CASSPRLAGYDEQFF. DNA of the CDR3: TGTGCCAGCAGCCCAAGACTAGCGGGATACGATGAGCAGTTCTTC.

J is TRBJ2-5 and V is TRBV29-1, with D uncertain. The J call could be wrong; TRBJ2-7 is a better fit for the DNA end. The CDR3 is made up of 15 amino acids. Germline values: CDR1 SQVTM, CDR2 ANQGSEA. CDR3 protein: CSVALGFIGLYEQYF. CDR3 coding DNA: TGCAGCGTTGCACTTGGGTTCATCGGTCTCTACGAGCAGTACTTC.